This T cell receptor (beta chain) was profiled in a study of blood T cell repertoires in COVID-19. CDR1 is MGHDK, CDR2 SYGVNS, per germline. V was pared by 6 bases and J by 2 bases, with 10 bases of the junction left unmatched. This CDR3 is built from 17 residues. Sequencing used immunoSEQ multiplex PCR; TCRdb keeps in-frame clones, though not all of them. This table has under 200,000 clones, roughly 80% appearing once. The receptor comes from a human donor with acute or convalescent COVID-19. The donor label of this sample is uncertain. The chain employs TRBV25-1 and TRBJ2-2, with TRBD1 identical over 9 bases. Sequencing was carried out using peripheral blood. For the CDR3, the DNA is TGTGCCAGCAGCTTGGGACAGGGAAGAAGAAACACCGGGGAGCTGTTTTTT. The encoded protein is CASSLGQGRRNTGELFF.